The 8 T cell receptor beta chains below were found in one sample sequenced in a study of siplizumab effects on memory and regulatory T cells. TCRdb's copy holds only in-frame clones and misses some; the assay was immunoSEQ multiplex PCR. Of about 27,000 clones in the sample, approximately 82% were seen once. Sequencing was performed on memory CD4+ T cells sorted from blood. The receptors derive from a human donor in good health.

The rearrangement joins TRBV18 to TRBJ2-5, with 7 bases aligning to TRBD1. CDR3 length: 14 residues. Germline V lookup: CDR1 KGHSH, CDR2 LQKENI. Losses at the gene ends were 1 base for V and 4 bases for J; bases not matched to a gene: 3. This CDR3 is CASSPRDRGETQYF. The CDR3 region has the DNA TGTGCCAGCTCACCACGGGACAGAGGAGAGACCCAGTACTTC.

CDR3 sequence: CASSQRAGSSTDTQYF. The CDR3 DNA sequence: TGCGCCAGCAGCCAAAGGGCGGGATCTTCCACAGATACGCAGTATTTT. The chain uses TRBV4-1 and TRBJ2-3; D is possibly TRBD2 (6 bases). Germline V gene lookup returns CDR1 MGHRA and CDR2 YSYEKL. Trimming stripped 2 bases from V and 2 bases from J, with 14 bases between. The CDR3 is 16 amino acids.

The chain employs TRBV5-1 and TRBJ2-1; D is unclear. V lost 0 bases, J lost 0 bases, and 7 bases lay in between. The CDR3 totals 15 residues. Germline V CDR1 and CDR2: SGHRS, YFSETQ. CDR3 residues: CASSLADPSYNEQFF. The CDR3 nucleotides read TGCGCCAGCAGCTTGGCAGACCCCTCCTACAATGAGCAGTTCTTC.

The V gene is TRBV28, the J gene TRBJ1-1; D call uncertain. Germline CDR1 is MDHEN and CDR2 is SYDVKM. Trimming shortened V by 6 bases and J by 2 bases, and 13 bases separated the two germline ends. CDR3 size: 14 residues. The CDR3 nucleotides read TGTGCCAGCAGGACTTGGACTCCAAACACTGAAGCTTTCTTT. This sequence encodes CASRTWTPNTEAFF.

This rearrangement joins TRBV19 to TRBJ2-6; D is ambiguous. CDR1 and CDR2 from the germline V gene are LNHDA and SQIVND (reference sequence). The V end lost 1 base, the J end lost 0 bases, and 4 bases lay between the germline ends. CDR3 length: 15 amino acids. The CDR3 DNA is TGTGCCAGTAGTATAGGGGGCTCTGGGGCCAACGTCCTGACTTTC. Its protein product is CASSIGGSGANVLTF.

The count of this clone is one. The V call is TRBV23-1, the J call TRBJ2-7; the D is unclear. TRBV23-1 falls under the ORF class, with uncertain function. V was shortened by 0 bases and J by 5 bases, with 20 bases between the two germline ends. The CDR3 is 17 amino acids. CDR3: CASSQSVSGPLFHEQYF. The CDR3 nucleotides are TGCGCCAGCAGTCAATCGGTATCCGGCCCCCTTTTCCACGAGCAGTACTTC.

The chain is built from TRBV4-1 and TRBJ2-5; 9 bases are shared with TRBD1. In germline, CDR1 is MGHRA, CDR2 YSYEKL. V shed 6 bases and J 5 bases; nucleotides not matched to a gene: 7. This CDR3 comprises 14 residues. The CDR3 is CASRGTGFGETQYF. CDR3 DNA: TGCGCCAGCAGGGGGACAGGGTTCGGGGAGACCCAGTACTTC.

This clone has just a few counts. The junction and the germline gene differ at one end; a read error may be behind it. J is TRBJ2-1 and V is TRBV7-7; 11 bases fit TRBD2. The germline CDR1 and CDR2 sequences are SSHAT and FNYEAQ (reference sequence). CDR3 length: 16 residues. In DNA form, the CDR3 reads TGTGCTAGCAGCTTAGAGCTAGCGGGAGGTTACAATGAGCAGTTCTTC. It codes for CASSLELAGGYNEQFF.